Below are 19 T cell receptor beta chains sequenced from a single sample in a study of CXCR3-negative and CXCR3-positive naive CD8 T cells. Overall study results and limits: Naive CXCR3-positive cells had TRB CDR3s more hydrophobic than those of CXCR3-negative naive cells.

These receptors have no identified antigens. Each TRB cDNA library was prepared by 5' RACE (with UMI labels). TCRdb derives one entry per CDR3 protein from the 5' RACE reads, leaving out DNA. The sample has under 85,000 distinct CDR3 sequences. The specimen was naive CXCR3+ CD8+ T cells from blood. Sample subset: CD45RO-CCR7+CD27+CD95- naive CD8+ T cells expressing CXCR3 (TNR3+). These receptor sequences come from a human donor in good health. Some clones in this sample may be carry-over from other donors' samples.

The rearrangement links TRBV30 to TRBJ2-7. The germline V gene has CDR1 GTSNPN and CDR2 SVGIG (reference sequence). The CDR3 runs 14 residues. The chain's CDR3 is CAWTSGQGAYEQYF. The variable domain in full, with the rest retrieved from reference TRBV30 and TRBJ2-7, is SQTIHQWPATLVQPVGSPLSLECTVEGTSNPNLYWYRQAAGRGLQLLFYSVGIGQISSEVPQNLSASRPQDRQFILSSKKLLLSDSGFYLCAWTSGQGAYEQYFGPGTRLTVT.

The CDR3 sequence: CASSPKMGASISEEGHLNTEAFF. The genes are TRBV7-9 and TRBJ1-1; TCRdb names TRBD1, which stays unverified in the absence of DNA. This CDR3 spans 23 amino acids. CDR1 and CDR2 (germline): SEHNR, FQNEAQ (reference sequence).

The V call is TRBV4-1, the J call TRBJ1-1; TCRdb selects TRBD1, and the lack of DNA leaves this call unchecked. The CDR3 contains 17 residues. CDR1 is MGHRA and CDR2 is YSYEKL in the germline V gene. CDR3 loop: CASSQERTGGTASEAFF.

V gene TRBV19 combines with J gene TRBJ1-2; the D call from TCRdb, TRBD1, cannot be confirmed without DNA. CDR1 and CDR2 (germline): LNHDA, SQIVND (reference sequence). The CDR3 has 13 amino acids. This CDR3 reads CASSIRGDYGYTF.

The rearrangement joins TRBV13 to TRBJ2-7; absent DNA, TCRdb's TRBD2 call cannot be checked. This CDR3 spans 13 amino acids. Germline V CDR1 and CDR2: PRHDT, FYEKMQ (reference sequence). CDR3 amino acids: CASSGGRDYEQYF.

This chain connects TRBV28 to TRBJ1-2. CDR1 MDHEN and CDR2 SYDVKM come from the germline V gene. The CDR3 loop spans 15 amino acids. The CDR3 is CASSRRRDTNYGYTF.

The gene calls are TRBV5-1 and TRBJ2-7; TCRdb outputs TRBD2, but without DNA this stays unchecked. The CDR3 consists of 14 residues. CDR1 is SGHRS and CDR2 is YFSETQ in the germline V gene. Here the CDR3 reads CASSLDGPYYEQYF.

The V and J genes are TRBV29-1 and TRBJ2-3; the D gene TCRdb calls, TRBD2, cannot be checked with no DNA. This CDR3 comprises 14 residues. Germline CDR1 is SQVTM and CDR2 is ANQGSEA. The chain's CDR3 is CSVELAGVGDTQYF.

This sequence joins TRBV28 and TRBJ2-1; no DNA is available, so the TRBD2 call from TCRdb remains unchecked. The CDR3 covers 14 residues. Looked up from germline, CDR1 is MDHEN and CDR2 is SYDVKM. The chain's CDR3 is CASSLVGEGNEQFF.

The chain carries TRBV30 and TRBJ2-5. The CDR3 totals 13 residues. Germline V gene lookup returns CDR1 GTSNPN and CDR2 SVGIG (reference sequence). Here the CDR3 reads CAWSELPTETQYF.

This chain connects TRBV4-1 to TRBJ1-1; TCRdb selects TRBD1, and the lack of DNA leaves this call unchecked. The CDR3 runs to 14 residues. In germline, CDR1 is MGHRA, CDR2 YSYEKL. This CDR3 is CASSQVPGGTEAFF.

The chain is built from TRBV10-3 and TRBJ2-4. Germline V gene lookup returns CDR1 ENHRY and CDR2 SYGVKD. The CDR3 consists of 13 residues. The CDR3 protein is CAISGDNTNIQYF.

The chain recombines TRBV28 with TRBJ2-7; TCRdb returns TRBD2, unconfirmable since there is no DNA. The germline V gene has CDR1 MDHEN and CDR2 SYDVKM. The CDR3 covers 16 residues. The CDR3 sequence is CASSFRTSWEKNEQYF. Full variable domain (remainder filled in from reference TRBV28 and TRBJ2-7): DVKVTQSSRYLVKRTGEKVFLECVQDMDHENMFWYRQDPGLGLRLIYFSYDVKMKEKGDIPEGYSVSREKKERFSLILESASTNQTSMYLCASSFRTSWEKNEQYFGPGTRLTVT.

The V gene is TRBV5-1, the J gene TRBJ2-1. The CDR3 extends over 13 amino acids. CDR1 SGHRS and CDR2 YFSETQ come from the germline V gene. CDR3 region: CASSVDLGNEQFF.

V usage is TRBV6-2 or TRBV6-3 and J usage is TRBJ2-1. The CDR3 is 12 residues long. In germline, CDR1 is MNHEY, CDR2 SVGEGT. CDR3 loop: CASSYSWNEQFF.

The rearrangement uses TRBV7-9 and TRBJ2-4; there is no DNA to check the TCRdb D call of TRBD1. CDR3 length equals 15 residues. The germline CDR1 and CDR2 sequences are SEHNR and FQNEAQ (reference sequence). This CDR3 reads CASSPQTEAKNIQYF.

The chain links TRBV14 to TRBJ2-1; TCRdb names TRBD2, which stays unverified in the absence of DNA. Germline CDR1 SGHDN, CDR2 FVKESK. CDR3 length: 15 amino acids. The CDR3 spells CASSQSGGIYNEQFF.

The chain couples TRBV28 to TRBJ2-1; the TCRdb call, TRBD1, lacks DNA for checking. The CDR3 extends over 15 amino acids. Germline CDR1 MDHEN, CDR2 SYDVKM. The CDR3 sequence: CASSSSQGAQDEQFF.

The chain couples TRBV12-3 or TRBV12-4 to TRBJ2-3; TCRdb's D gene call, TRBD1, goes unchecked for lack of DNA. The CDR3 is 15 amino acids. The CDR3 protein is CASSLIGGNTDTQYF.